This T cell receptor (beta chain) was retrieved from a study of CD8 T cells in Susac syndrome. Roughly 0.45 to 1 ug RNA was reverse transcribed with random hexamers. Across 54 Vbeta and 13 Jbeta, TCR beta CDR3 was amplified with immunoSEQ multiplex PCR. TCRdb re-called the immunoSEQ multiplex PCR reads through MiXCR, storing one row per CDR3 protein. The table includes some 150,000 distinct CDR3 sequences, 95% to 96% detected once. V lost 4 bases and J 4 bases, leaving 19 bases between the germline ends. This CDR3 is built from 15 residues. CDR1 DFQATT and CDR2 SNEGSKA come from the germline V gene (reference sequence). From blood CD8+ and CD4+ T cells, TCR beta sequences were generated. TEMRA cells were FACS-enriched and CD8+ and CD4+ T cells negatively isolated.

Material: CD8+ T cells from PBMCs. The rearrangement joins TRBV20-1 to TRBJ2-5, with D hard to call. The sequence derives from a human donor with multiple sclerosis. The CDR3 here is CSATLLPVGLETQYF. The CDR3 coding sequence is TGCAGTGCTACCTTGCTGCCCGTGGGTCTAGAGACCCAGTACTTC.